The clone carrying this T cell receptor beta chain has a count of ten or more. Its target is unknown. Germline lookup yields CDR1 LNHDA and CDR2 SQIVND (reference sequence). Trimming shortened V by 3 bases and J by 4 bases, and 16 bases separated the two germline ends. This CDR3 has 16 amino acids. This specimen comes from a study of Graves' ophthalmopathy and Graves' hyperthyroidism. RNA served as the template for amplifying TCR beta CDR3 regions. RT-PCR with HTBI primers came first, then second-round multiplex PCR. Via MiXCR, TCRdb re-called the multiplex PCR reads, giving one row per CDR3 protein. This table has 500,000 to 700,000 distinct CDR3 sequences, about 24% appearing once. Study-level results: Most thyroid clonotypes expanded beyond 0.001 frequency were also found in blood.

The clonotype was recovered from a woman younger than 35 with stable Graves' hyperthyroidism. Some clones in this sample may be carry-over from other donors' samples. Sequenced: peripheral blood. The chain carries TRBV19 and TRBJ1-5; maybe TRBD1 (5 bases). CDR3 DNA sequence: TGTGCCAGTAGTATGGCCTTGGGGCAGCAGAATCAGCCCCAGCATTTT. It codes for CASSMALGQQNQPQHF.